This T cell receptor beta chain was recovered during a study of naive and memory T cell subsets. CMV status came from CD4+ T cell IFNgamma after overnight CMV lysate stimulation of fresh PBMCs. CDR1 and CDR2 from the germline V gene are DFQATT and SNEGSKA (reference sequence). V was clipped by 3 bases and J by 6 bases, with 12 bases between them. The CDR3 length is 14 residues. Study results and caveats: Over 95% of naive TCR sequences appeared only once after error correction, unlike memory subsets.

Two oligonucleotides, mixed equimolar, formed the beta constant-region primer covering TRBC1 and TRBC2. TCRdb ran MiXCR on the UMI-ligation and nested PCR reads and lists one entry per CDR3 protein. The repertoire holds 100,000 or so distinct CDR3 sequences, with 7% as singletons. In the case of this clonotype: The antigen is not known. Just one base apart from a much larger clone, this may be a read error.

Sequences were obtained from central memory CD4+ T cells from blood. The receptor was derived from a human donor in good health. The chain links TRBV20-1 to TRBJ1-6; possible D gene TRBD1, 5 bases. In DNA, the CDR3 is TGCAGTGCTAGGGGGGTCGCCTGTAATTCACCCCTCCACTTT. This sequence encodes CSARGVACNSPLHF.